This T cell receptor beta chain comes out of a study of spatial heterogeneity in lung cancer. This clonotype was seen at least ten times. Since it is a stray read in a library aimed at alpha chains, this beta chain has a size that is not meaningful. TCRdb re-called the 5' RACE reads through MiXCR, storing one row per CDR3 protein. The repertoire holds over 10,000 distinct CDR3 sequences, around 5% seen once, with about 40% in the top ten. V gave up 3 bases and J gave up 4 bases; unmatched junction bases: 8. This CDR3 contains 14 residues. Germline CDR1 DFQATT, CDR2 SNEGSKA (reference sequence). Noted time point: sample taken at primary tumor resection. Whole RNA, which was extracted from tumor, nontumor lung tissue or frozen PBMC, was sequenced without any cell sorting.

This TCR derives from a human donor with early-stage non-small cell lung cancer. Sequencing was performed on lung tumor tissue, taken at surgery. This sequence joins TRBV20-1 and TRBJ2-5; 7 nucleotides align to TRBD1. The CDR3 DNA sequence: TGCAGTGCTAGCGGGACAGCCAGTGGAGAGACCCAGTACTTC. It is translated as CSASGTASGETQYF.